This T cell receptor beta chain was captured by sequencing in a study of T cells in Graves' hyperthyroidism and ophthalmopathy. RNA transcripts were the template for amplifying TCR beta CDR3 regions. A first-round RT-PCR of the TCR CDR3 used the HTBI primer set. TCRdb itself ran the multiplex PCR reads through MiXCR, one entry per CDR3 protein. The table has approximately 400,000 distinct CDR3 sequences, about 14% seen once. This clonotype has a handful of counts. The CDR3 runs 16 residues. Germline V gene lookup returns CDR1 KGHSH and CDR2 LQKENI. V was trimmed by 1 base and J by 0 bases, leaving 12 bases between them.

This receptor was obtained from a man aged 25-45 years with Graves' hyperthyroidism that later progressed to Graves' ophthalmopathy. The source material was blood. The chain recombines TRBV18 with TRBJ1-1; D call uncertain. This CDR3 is CASSPRALGMNTEAFF. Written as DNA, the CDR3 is TGTGCCAGCTCACCACGCGCCCTGGGAATGAACACTGAAGCTTTCTTT.